The 23 T cell receptor beta chains reported below all come from one sample, sequenced in a study of blood T cell repertoires in COVID-19 (dated by TCRdb to the early 2020s). The library came from the immunoSEQ multiplex PCR assay. Imported from immuneACCESS, the table was reduced by TCRdb to in-frame sequences with V and J called. These copies leave out some clones; in studies compared against another copy, an unresolved V gene accounts for under half, and the cause of the remainder is not known. The sample table shows roughly 110,000 clones, and around 89% are seen once. Over 15% of the sample rests with the top ten. Sequences were obtained from peripheral blood. Receptors originate from a human donor with acute or convalescent COVID-19. The donor label of this sample is uncertain.

This clone has a count of ten or more. The chain employs TRBV3-1 (or the pseudogene TRBV3-2) and TRBJ1-1; 7 nucleotides align to TRBD1. The CDR3 has 14 residues. Germline loops: CDR1 LGHDT, CDR2 YNNKEL (reference sequence). Trimming cost V 1 base and J 3 bases; bases outside gene matches: 2. DNA for the CDR3: TGTGCCAGCAGCCAAGCCCAGGGGGACACTGAAGCTTTCTTT. Encoded protein: CASSQAQGDTEAFF.

This clone was recorded only once. V gene TRBV7-9 combines with J gene TRBJ2-1, with 9 bases that match TRBD1. The V gene end was trimmed by 5 bases and the J gene end by 2 bases; junction bases not matched to a gene: 7. In germline, CDR1 is SEHNR, CDR2 FQNEAQ (reference sequence). The CDR3 is 16 amino acids. The CDR3 loop is CASSPRTGATYNEQFF. In nucleotides, the CDR3 is TGTGCCAGCAGCCCCCGGACAGGGGCTACCTACAATGAGCAGTTCTTC.

This clone was seen just once. The chain combines TRBV2 with TRBJ1-5; 11 bases fit TRBD1. J was trimmed by 5 bases and V by 6 bases; bases with no gene match: 9. The CDR3 sequence is 16 residues long. CDR1 and CDR2 from the germline V gene are SNHLY and FYNNEI. CDR3 sequence: CASSDPGTGGDQPQHF. DNA of the CDR3: TGTGCCAGCAGCGACCCCGGGACAGGGGGGGATCAGCCCCAGCATTTT.

V is TRBV10-2 and J is TRBJ1-4, with unresolved D. The germline V gene has CDR1 WSHSY and CDR2 SAAADI. Deletions cut 2 bases from V and 0 bases from J, with 16 bases between. The CDR3 loop spans 18 amino acids. The CDR3 protein is CASSEIGQVIATNEKLFF. CDR3 nucleotides: TGCGCCAGCAGTGAGATTGGGCAGGTGATTGCAACTAATGAAAAACTGTTTTTT.

The chain employs TRBV5-4 and TRBJ2-5; 7 nucleotides align to TRBD1. Germline trimming cut 5 bases from V and 12 bases from J; bases unmatched to any gene: 13. Germline V gene data show CDR1 as SGHNT and CDR2 as YYREEE (reference sequence). There are 13 residues in the CDR3. The CDR3 is CASRSPGFDREYF. For the CDR3, the DNA is TGTGCCAGCAGGTCGCCTGGTTTCGACAGGGAGTACTTC. Filled out from reference TRBV5-4 and TRBJ2-5, the complete variable domain reads ETGVTQSPTHLIKTRGQQVTLRCSSQSGHNTVSWYQQALGQGPQFIFQYYREEENGRGNFPPRFSGLQFPNYSSELNVNALELDDSALYLCASRSPGFDREYFGPGTRLLVL.

The chain joins TRBV27 to TRBJ2-1, with 15 positions matching TRBD2. The J segment lost 10 bases and the V segment lost 4 bases, leaving 5 bases of the junction unmatched. Germline V gene lookup returns CDR1 MNHEY and CDR2 SMNVEV (reference sequence). This CDR3 contains 15 residues. CDR3 sequence: CASSSWTSGREEQFF. The DNA of the CDR3 is TGTGCCAGCAGTTCATGGACTAGCGGGAGGGAGGAGCAGTTCTTC.

The chain recombines TRBV6-2 or TRBV6-3 with TRBJ1-1; TRBD1 might be the D (6 bases). The V end lost 5 bases, the J end lost 11 bases, and 18 bases lay between the germline ends. There are 13 residues in the CDR3. The germline gives CDR1 MNHEY, CDR2 SVGEGT. The CDR3 DNA sequence: TGTGCCAGCAGTCCACTCAGGGGATTGAGGGCTTTCTTT. Translating gives CASSPLRGLRAFF.

The DNA of the CDR3 is TGTGCCAGCAGCTCCATCCTGAGCTACGGGGAGCTGTTTTTT. Amino acids: CASSSILSYGELFF. The gene calls are TRBV7-2 and TRBJ2-2; D is undetermined. Germline V gives CDR1 SGHTA, CDR2 FQGNSA. The CDR3 has 14 amino acids. Trimming stripped 4 bases from V and 7 bases from J, with 13 bases between.

The chain uses TRBV4-2 and TRBJ1-2, with TRBD1 as a possible D gene (5 bases). Germline V gene data show CDR1 as LGHNA and CDR2 as YNFKEQ. The CDR3 is 16 amino acids. With 2 bases removed from V and 4 bases from J, the gap between germline ends came to 17 bases. The DNA for the CDR3 is TGTGCCAGCAGCCAATGGATTGCGTCAGGGTTCTATGGCTACACCTTC. Translation gives CASSQWIASGFYGYTF.

The chain combines TRBV10-2 with TRBJ2-3; the D gene is possibly TRBD1 (5 bases). V shed 8 bases and J shed 6 bases, with 12 bases lying between them. The CDR3 has 12 amino acids. CDR1 and CDR2 from the germline V gene are WSHSY and SAAADI. CDR3 region: CASYRSWDTQYF. As DNA, the CDR3 is TGCGCCAGCTACAGGAGTTGGGATACGCAGTATTTT.

This rearrangement joins TRBV6-5 to TRBJ1-2; no clear D gene. Deletions cut 6 bases from V and 0 bases from J, with 11 bases between. The CDR3 spans 14 residues. Per germline, CDR1 MNHEY and CDR2 SVGAGI. CDR3 DNA: TGTGCCAGCAGCTCCGCCAGATCTAACTATGGCTACACCTTC. Translating gives CASSSARSNYGYTF.

The CDR3: CASSPLGSQGFGANVLTF. The DNA of the CDR3 is TGTGCCAGCAGTCCTCTTGGCAGTCAGGGCTTTGGGGCCAACGTCCTGACTTTC. V gene TRBV7-9 combines with J gene TRBJ2-6, with D maybe TRBD1 (5 bases). The CDR3 runs 18 residues. Trimming pared 6 bases from V and 3 bases from J, leaving 21 bases between. Per germline, CDR1 SEHNR and CDR2 FQNEAQ (reference sequence).

V and J are TRBV2 and TRBJ1-5, with D tentatively TRBD1 (6 bases). This CDR3 has 14 amino acids. Germline V gene data show CDR1 as SNHLY and CDR2 as FYNNEI. V was trimmed by 5 bases and J by 11 bases, leaving 19 bases between them. As DNA, the CDR3 is TGTGCCAGCAGTTCGGGACATGGCTATTCGTCCCAGCATTTT. Translation gives CASSSGHGYSSQHF.

V gene TRBV28 combines with J gene TRBJ1-5; possible D gene TRBD1, 6 bases. The CDR3 extends over 16 amino acids. V shed 6 bases and J shed 4 bases, with 19 bases lying between them. CDR1 and CDR2 from the germline V gene are MDHEN and SYDVKM. CDR3 coding DNA: TGTGCCAGCAGCCGATCATACACAGGGCGGAATCAGCCCCAGCATTTT. Its protein product is CASSRSYTGRNQPQHF.

V is TRBV27 and J is TRBJ2-7, with TRBD2 identical over 8 bases. Germline V gene data show CDR1 as MNHEY and CDR2 as SMNVEV (reference sequence). This CDR3 is 14 amino acids long. V shed 11 bases and J 2 bases; nucleotides not matched to a gene: 11. The CDR3 sequence is CASGGGRGAYEQYF. The DNA for the CDR3 is TGTGCCTCCGGGGGGGGGAGGGGGGCCTACGAGCAGTACTTC.

The genes are TRBV3-1 (or the pseudogene TRBV3-2) and TRBJ1-1; TRBD1 aligns across 7 bases. The CDR3 runs 14 residues. In germline, CDR1 is LGHDT, CDR2 YNNKEL (reference sequence). J gave up 3 bases and V 7 bases, and 8 bases lay outside the gene matches. CDR3 in amino acids: CASTRQGGDTEAFF. In DNA form, the CDR3 reads TGTGCCAGCACCCGACAGGGCGGGGACACTGAAGCTTTCTTT.

This chain connects TRBV4-1 to TRBJ1-2, with D maybe TRBD1 (6 bases). Per the germline V gene, CDR1 is MGHRA and CDR2 is YSYEKL. The V and J ends lost 0 bases and 1 base respectively, with 12 bases between them. The CDR3 is made up of 16 amino acids. CDR3 nucleotide sequence: TGCGCCAGCAGCCAAGATCTCGCAGGGGATAACTATGGCTACACCTTC. It translates to CASSQDLAGDNYGYTF.

In this sample, this clone turned up once. The chain couples TRBV28 to TRBJ1-5; D is ambiguous. Deletions cut 5 bases from V and 3 bases from J, with 11 bases between. CDR1 is MDHEN, CDR2 SYDVKM, per germline. The CDR3 has 14 residues. CDR3 nucleotides: TGTGCCAGCAGTAGCTACACAGACAATCAGCCCCAGCATTTT. Its protein is CASSSYTDNQPQHF. Looking up the rest from reference TRBV28 and TRBJ1-5 gives the full variable domain: DVKVTQSSRYLVKRTGEKVFLECVQDMDHENMFWYRQDPGLGLRLIYFSYDVKMKEKGDIPEGYSVSREKKERFSLILESASTNQTSMYLCASSSYTDNQPQHFGDGTRLSIL.

The chain employs TRBV21-1 and TRBJ1-2. TRBV21-1 counts as a pseudogene. The CDR3 sequence is 13 residues long. DNA for the CDR3: TGTGCCAGCTCGGACGCCAGCGGATATGGCTACACCTTC. Translation: CASSDASGYGYTF.

This chain connects TRBV20-1 to TRBJ1-6; D gene unclear. Trimming removed 5 bases from V and 4 bases from J, with 3 bases in between. Germline lookup yields CDR1 DFQATT and CDR2 SNEGSKA (reference sequence). The CDR3 length is 11 residues. The CDR3 sequence is CSASYNSPLHF. CDR3 nucleotides: TGCAGTGCTTCTTATAATTCACCCCTCCACTTT.

The genes are TRBV19 and TRBJ1-2; 7 nucleotides agree with TRBD1. The length of the CDR3 is 17 residues. Germline V gene lookup returns CDR1 LNHDA and CDR2 SQIVND (reference sequence). Unmatched junction bases numbered 15, after V lost 4 bases and J lost 4 bases. CDR3 DNA sequence: TGTGCCAGTAGTACGACCTACGTGTCGGGACAGACCTATGGCTACACCTTC. Translating it yields CASSTTYVSGQTYGYTF.

The chain uses TRBV30 and TRBJ2-6; D is possibly TRBD1 (6 bases). Germline V gene sequence: CDR1 GTSNPN, CDR2 SVGIG (reference sequence). Trimming stripped 4 bases from V and 4 bases from J, with 11 bases between. The CDR3 loop spans 14 amino acids. In DNA form, the CDR3 reads TGTGCCTGGAAGACAGGTCCCGGGGCCAACGTCCTGACTTTC. It codes for CAWKTGPGANVLTF.

This clone occurred once. At one end the junction does not follow the germline gene, possibly because of a read error. The chain recombines TRBV5-1 with TRBJ2-5; D remains unclear. Germline V gene lookup returns CDR1 SGHRS and CDR2 YFSETQ. CDR3 length: 12 residues. CDR3 nucleotide sequence: TGCGCCAGCAAGGAGACCGGAGAGGCCCAGTACTTC. It codes for CASKETGEAQYF.